This T cell receptor (beta chain) came from a study of T cell clonality in common variable immunodeficiency. Study-level findings and limits: Repertoire-complication correlations in CVID were limited by patient heterogeneity.

Donors gave roughly 5 to 8 ml heparinized peripheral whole blood. The CDR3 runs to 14 residues. Per the germline V gene, CDR1 is LNHDA and CDR2 is SQIVND (reference sequence). V lost 5 bases and J lost 7, with 14 bases in between. Equal genomic DNA amounts from CVID and control samples were sequenced. Produced via immunoSEQ multiplex PCR; TCRdb's table is partial and in-frame only. Observed are 30,000 to 35,000 clones, no singletons, with the top ten taking under 5%. This clone has at least ten counts. As yet, its antigen is unknown. The CDR3 end is not reached by the read, which stops 3 residues before it; the germline J gene fills it in.

The V and J genes are TRBV19 and TRBJ1-4, with a possible D match to TRBD1 (5 bases). The origin of this receptor is a person between 18 and 70 years old in good health. Sample: peripheral blood mononuclear cells. The CDR3 sequence is CASSLAGQSEKLFF. Incomplete CDR3 DNA: TGTGCCAGTAGTCTGGCGGGGCAGTCTGAAAAA.